The 16 T cell receptor beta chains reported below all come from one sample, sequenced in a study of TIL therapy for anti-PD-1-resistant metastatic lung cancer. Time point of the sample: pre-treatment sample, taken before nivolumab and TIL therapy. Pleural nodules or supraclavicular lymph nodes made up most of the excised metastases sampled. This was the immunoSEQ v3 assay. Here immunoSEQ multiplex PCR was the method, and the copy in TCRdb shows in-frame clones only, minus some. The sample shows over 10,000 clones, 66% of them seen only once. The sequencing here drew on tumor tissue, taken at baseline. These receptors were collected from a woman between 25 and 85 years old with non-small cell lung cancer.

The chain employs TRBV7-8 and TRBJ2-1, with TRBD1 identical over 10 bases. Germline V gene data show CDR1 as SGHVS and CDR2 as FQNEAQ. V was pared by 5 bases and J by 4 bases, with 5 bases of the junction left unmatched. The CDR3 has 15 residues. The CDR3 protein is CASSPGTGEYNEQFF. CDR3 DNA sequence: TGTGCCAGCAGCCCCGGGACAGGGGAGTACAATGAGCAGTTCTTC.

The chain carries TRBV20-1 and TRBJ1-3; no clear D gene. CDR1 is DFQATT, CDR2 SNEGSKA, per germline (reference sequence). Deletions cut 5 bases from V and 4 bases from J, with 6 bases between. This CDR3 contains 11 residues. The CDR3 loop is CSALSGNTIYF. CDR3 bases: TGCAGTGCTCTAAGCGGAAACACCATATATTTT.

The genes are TRBV19 and TRBJ1-1; 7 nucleotides line up with TRBD1. The germline gives CDR1 LNHDA, CDR2 SQIVND (reference sequence). With 6 bases clipped from V and 1 base from J, the junction kept 8 bases outside the gene matches. The CDR3 is 15 amino acids. CDR3 loop: CASRILTGWNTEAFF. The CDR3, as DNA: TGTGCCAGTAGAATCTTGACAGGGTGGAACACTGAAGCTTTCTTT.

The chain recombines TRBV7-2 with TRBJ2-7; 8 bases are shared with TRBD1. Trimming cost V 3 bases and J 1 base; bases outside gene matches: 8. Germline CDR1 reads SGHTA; CDR2 reads FQGNSA. The CDR3 contains 16 residues. The CDR3 coding sequence is TGTGCCAGCAGCTTCCAGGGGGCGCCGGCTTCCTACGAGCAGTACTTC. This codes for CASSFQGAPASYEQYF.

The chain combines TRBV29-1 with TRBJ2-5; 10 bases are a match to TRBD2. Germline trimming cut 5 bases from V and 7 bases from J; bases unmatched to any gene: 10. CDR1 and CDR2 (germline): SQVTM, ANQGSEA. The CDR3 spans 14 residues. CDR3 residues: CSVNLAGASATQYF. CDR3 DNA sequence: TGCAGCGTTAACCTAGCGGGGGCTTCTGCGACCCAGTACTTC.

This clone was counted only a few times. The V gene is TRBV5-1, the J gene TRBJ2-7; D is unresolved. Germline CDR1 and CDR2: SGHRS and YFSETQ. Trimming took off 0 bases at V and 3 bases at J, with 16 bases between the two ends. CDR3 size: 16 residues. CDR3 protein: CASSLEAGLGNYEQYF. CDR3 DNA sequence: TGCGCCAGCAGCTTGGAGGCAGGATTGGGGAACTACGAGCAGTACTTC.

This clone is medium-sized by share. This chain joins TRBV28 and TRBJ1-5; 7 positions agree with TRBD1. Losses at the gene ends were 6 bases for V and 4 bases for J; bases not matched to a gene: 18. The CDR3 is 18 residues long. Looked up from germline, CDR1 is MDHEN and CDR2 is SYDVKM. The CDR3 reads CASSPDRQGGGLNQPQHF. CDR3 nucleotide sequence: TGTGCCAGCAGCCCGGACCGACAGGGAGGAGGACTGAATCAGCCCCAGCATTTT.

This rearrangement joins TRBV9 to TRBJ2-3, with no clear D. Per the germline V gene, CDR1 is SGDLS and CDR2 is YYNGEE. This CDR3 spans 11 amino acids. V lost 3 bases and J lost 5, with 4 bases in between. CDR3 in DNA: TGTGCCAGCAGCGAGGGAGATACGCAGTATTTT. Its translation: CASSEGDTQYF. The entire variable domain, with the rest obtained from reference TRBV9 and TRBJ2-3, is as follows: DSGVTQTPKHLITATGQRVTLRCSPRSGDLSVYWYQQSLDQGLQFLIQYYNGEERAKGNILERFSAQQFPDLHSELNLSSLELGDSALYFCASSEGDTQYFGPGTRLTVL.

The rearrangement links TRBV27 to TRBJ1-1; no clear D. The CDR3 contains 14 residues. Germline V gene lookup returns CDR1 MNHEY and CDR2 SMNVEV (reference sequence). V lost 7 bases and J lost 2, with 14 bases in between. The CDR3 reads CASTKPRVNTEAFF. For the CDR3, the DNA is TGTGCCAGCACTAAACCTCGGGTCAACACTGAAGCTTTCTTT.

This clone came up a few times. This sample also contains other DNA sequences that code for the same CDR3. The V call is TRBV20-1, the J call TRBJ2-5; D gene unclear. The germline V gene encodes CDR1 DFQATT and CDR2 SNEGSKA (reference sequence). V was trimmed by 6 bases and J by 5 bases, leaving 7 bases between them. The CDR3 sequence is 10 residues long. The CDR3 protein is CSALGETQYF. CDR3 sequence (DNA): TGCAGTGCGCTAGGGGAGACCCAGTACTTC.

The CDR3 region is CASNRGLENNEQFF. DNA of the CDR3: TGCGCCAGCAACCGGGGACTAGAAAACAATGAGCAGTTCTTC. The chain combines TRBV5-1 with TRBJ2-1, with 8 bases matching TRBD2. Per the germline V gene, CDR1 is SGHRS and CDR2 is YFSETQ. Losses at the gene ends were 6 bases for V and 5 bases for J; bases not matched to a gene: 7. This CDR3 spans 14 amino acids.

This sequence joins TRBV27 and TRBJ2-3; the D is unclear. Trimming stripped 2 bases from V and 2 bases from J, with 5 bases between. The germline CDR1 and CDR2 sequences are MNHEY and SMNVEV (reference sequence). The CDR3 is made up of 13 amino acids. The CDR3, as DNA: TGTGCCAGCAGTTTAAGAAACACAGATACGCAGTATTTT. This encodes CASSLRNTDTQYF.

The genes are TRBV5-1 and TRBJ2-1; D call uncertain. Germline loops: CDR1 SGHRS, CDR2 YFSETQ. There are 16 residues in the CDR3. Trimming stripped 0 bases from V and 2 bases from J, with 12 bases between. CDR3 nucleotides: TGCGCCAGCAGCTTGGGAGGCGTCGCTACCTACAATGAGCAGTTCTTC. Residues: CASSLGGVATYNEQFF.

J is TRBJ1-3 and V is TRBV4-1; perhaps TRBD1 as D (6 bases). This CDR3 has 16 amino acids. V lost 3 bases, J lost 0 bases, and 12 bases lay in between. Per germline, CDR1 MGHRA and CDR2 YSYEKL. DNA of the CDR3: TGCGCCAGCAGCCAGGGGGCATGGGGCTCTGGAAACACCATATATTTT. Its translation is CASSQGAWGSGNTIYF.

CDR3 nucleotides: TGTGCCAGCACCCGTAACTATGAGCAGTTCTTC. Translated: CASTRNYEQFF. The chain has TRBV6-5 and TRBJ2-1; D unclear. Germline lookup yields CDR1 MNHEY and CDR2 SVGAGI. The CDR3 is 11 amino acids. The ends were cut back, 7 bases at V and 8 bases at J, with 9 bases in the middle.

The chain has TRBV18 and TRBJ2-2; 7 nucleotides agree with TRBD1. Germline-derived CDR1 and CDR2 are KGHSH and LQKENI. The CDR3 contains 16 residues. The J segment lost 4 bases and the V segment lost 2 bases, leaving 7 bases of the junction unmatched. The CDR3 DNA follows: TGTGCCAGCTCACCAGGACAGGCCTCGAGCACCGGGGAGCTGTTTTTT. Translating it yields CASSPGQASSTGELFF.